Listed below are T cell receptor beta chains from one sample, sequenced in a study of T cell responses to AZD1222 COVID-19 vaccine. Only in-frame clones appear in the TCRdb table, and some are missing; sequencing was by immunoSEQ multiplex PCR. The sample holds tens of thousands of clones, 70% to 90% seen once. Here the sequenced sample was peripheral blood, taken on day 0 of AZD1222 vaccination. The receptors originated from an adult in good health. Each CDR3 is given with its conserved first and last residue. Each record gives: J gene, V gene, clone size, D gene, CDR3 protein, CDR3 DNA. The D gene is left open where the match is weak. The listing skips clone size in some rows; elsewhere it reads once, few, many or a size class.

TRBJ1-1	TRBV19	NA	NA	CASIPGLGTEAFF	TGTGCCAGTATTCCGGGATTGGGCACTGAAGCTTTCTTT
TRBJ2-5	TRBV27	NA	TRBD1	CASSDRDREETQYF	TGTGCCAGCAGCGACCGGGACAGAGAAGAGACCCAGTACTTC
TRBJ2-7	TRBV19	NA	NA	CASSISDSYYEQYF	TGTGCCAGTAGTATCAGTGACAGTTACTACGAGCAGTACTTC
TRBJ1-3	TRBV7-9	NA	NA	CASSSSWARLGNTIYF	TGTGCCAGCAGCTCCTCCTGGGCACGTTTAGGAAACACCATATATTTT
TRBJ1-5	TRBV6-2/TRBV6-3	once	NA	CASSYLADSNQPQHF	TGTGCCAGCAGTTACTTGGCAGATAGCAATCAGCCCCAGCATTTT
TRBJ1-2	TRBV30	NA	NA	CAWSATRGGALANYGYTF	TGTGCCTGGAGTGCAACTCGGGGAGGGGCCCTAGCTAACTATGGCTACACCTTC
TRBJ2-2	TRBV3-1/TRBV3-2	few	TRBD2	CASSPPERGGNTGELFF	TGTGCCAGCAGCCCCCCGGAGCGGGGGGGGAACACCGGGGAGCTGTTTTTT
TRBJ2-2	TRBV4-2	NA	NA	CASSPPAEGLFF	TGTGCCAGCAGCCCACCGGCCGAAGGCCTGTTTTTT
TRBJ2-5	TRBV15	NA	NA	CATSRDWRLQETQYF	TGTGCCACCAGCAGAGATTGGAGGCTCCAAGAGACCCAGTACTTC
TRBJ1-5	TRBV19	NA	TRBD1	CASRRPSDRGKIQPQHF	TGTGCCAGTAGGAGACCCTCGGACAGGGGAAAGATTCAGCCCCAGCATTTT
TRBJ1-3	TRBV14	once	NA	CASSQGSSGNTIYF	TGTGCCAGCAGCCAAGGGAGCTCTGGAAACACCATATATTTT
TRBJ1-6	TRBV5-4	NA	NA	CASSLAAGARNSPLHF	TGTGCCAGCAGCTTGGCCGCAGGGGCTCGGAATTCACCCCTCCACTTT
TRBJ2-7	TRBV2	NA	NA	CASTSSGYEQYF	TGTGCCAGCACGAGTAGTGGCTACGAGCAGTACTTC
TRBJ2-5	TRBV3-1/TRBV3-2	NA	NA	CASSPLGDHVGETQYF	TGTGCCAGCAGCCCCCTGGGGGACCACGTCGGAGAGACCCAGTACTTC
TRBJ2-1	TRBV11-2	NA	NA	CASSKNSPPTPNEQFF	TGTGCCAGCAGCAAAAATTCCCCTCCTACGCCCAATGAGCAGTTCTTC
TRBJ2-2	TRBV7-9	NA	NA	CASSPGARNTGELFF	TGTGCCAGCAGCCCAGGGGCAAGGAACACCGGGGAGCTGTTTTTT
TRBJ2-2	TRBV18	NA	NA	CASSGRGNTGELFF	TGTGCCAGCTCAGGTCGGGGGAACACCGGGGAGCTGTTTTTT
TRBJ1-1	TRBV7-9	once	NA	CASSTWAGTEAFF	TGTGCCAGCAGCACCTGGGCGGGAACTGAAGCTTTCTTT
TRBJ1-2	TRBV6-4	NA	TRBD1	CASSPTAAGGGYTF	TGTGCCAGCAGTCCAACGGCGGCAGGGGGAGGCTACACCTTC
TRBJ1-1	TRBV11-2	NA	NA	CASSPTNTEAFF	TGTGCCAGCAGCCCCACGAACACTGAAGCTTTCTTT
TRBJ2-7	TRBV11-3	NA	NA	CASSPRQIRYEQYF	TGTGCCAGCAGCCCGCGACAGATAAGGTACGAGCAGTACTTC
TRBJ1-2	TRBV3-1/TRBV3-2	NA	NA	CARSQDAGGFYYGYTF	TGTGCCCGCAGCCAAGACGCCGGGGGGTTCTACTATGGCTACACCTTC
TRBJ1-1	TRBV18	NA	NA	CASLWGMNTEAFF	TGTGCCAGCTTGTGGGGTATGAACACTGAAGCTTTCTTT
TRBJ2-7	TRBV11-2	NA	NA	CASSTKGDPSYEQYF	TGTGCCAGCAGCACCAAAGGGGACCCTTCCTACGAGCAGTACTTC
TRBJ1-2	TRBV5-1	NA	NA	CASSLDGGNYGYTF	TGCGCCAGCAGCTTGGATGGGGGTAACTATGGCTACACCTTC
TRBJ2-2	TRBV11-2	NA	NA	CASSPPKSRPGELFF	TGTGCCAGCAGCCCTCCCAAGTCCAGGCCCGGGGAGCTGTTTTTT
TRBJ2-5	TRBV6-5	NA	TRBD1	CASKTGSSQETQYF	TGTGCCAGCAAGACAGGGAGTAGCCAAGAGACCCAGTACTTC
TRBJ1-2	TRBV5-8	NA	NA	CASSSYYQGRGYTF	TGTGCCAGCAGCTCTTATTACCAGGGACGGGGCTACACCTTC
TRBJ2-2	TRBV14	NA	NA	CASSQEYLGTGELFF	TGTGCCAGCAGCCAGGAATACCTGGGAACCGGGGAGCTGTTTTTT
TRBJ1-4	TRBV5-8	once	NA	CASSLGTANEKLFF	TGTGCCAGCAGCTTGGGGACGGCTAATGAAAAACTGTTTTTT
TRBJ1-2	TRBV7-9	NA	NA	CASSLVRGYSYGYTF	TGTGCCAGCAGCTTAGTCAGGGGTTACTCCTATGGCTACACCTTC
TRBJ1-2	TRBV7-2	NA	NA	CASSSAGGGYGYTF	TGTGCCAGCAGCTCCGCGGGCGGAGGGTATGGCTACACCTTC
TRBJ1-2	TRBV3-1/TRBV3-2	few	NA	CASSTRGFNYGYTF	TGTGCCAGCAGCACCCGCGGGTTTAACTATGGCTACACCTTC
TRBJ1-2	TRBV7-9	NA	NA	CASSLEGGGGYTF	TGTGCCAGCAGCTTAGAAGGGGGAGGTGGCTACACCTTC
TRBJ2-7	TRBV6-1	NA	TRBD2	CASTYGTISLEQYF	TGTGCCAGCACCTACGGGACTATCAGTCTCGAGCAGTACTTC
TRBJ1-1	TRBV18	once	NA	CASSPPAPGAHTEAFF	TGTGCCAGCTCACCACCCGCGCCGGGGGCCCACACTGAAGCTTTCTTT
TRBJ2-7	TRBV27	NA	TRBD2	CASSSSLAGASHEQYF	TGTGCCAGCAGTTCGTCATTAGCGGGGGCCTCCCACGAGCAGTACTTC
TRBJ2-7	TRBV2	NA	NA	CASSGGRAASYEQYF	TGTGCCAGCAGTGGTGGTAGGGCTGCAAGCTACGAGCAGTACTTC
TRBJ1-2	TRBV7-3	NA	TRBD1	CASSLGTGGGYTF	TGTGCCAGCAGCTTGGGGACAGGGGGCGGCTACACCTTC
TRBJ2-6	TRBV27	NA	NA	CASLTTGTGANVLTF	TGTGCCAGCCTTACGACAGGCACTGGGGCCAACGTCCTGACTTTC
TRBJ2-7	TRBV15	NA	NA	CATSRDKLVGEQYF	TGTGCCACCAGCAGAGATAAGCTGGTAGGCGAGCAGTACTTC
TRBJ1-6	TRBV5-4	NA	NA	CASSKFPREGTYNSPLHF	TGTGCCAGCAGCAAATTCCCCCGGGAGGGAACCTATAATTCACCCCTCCACTTT
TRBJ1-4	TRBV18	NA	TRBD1	CASSPPVPPGQGATNEKLFF	TGTGCCAGCTCACCGCCGGTCCCACCGGGACAGGGGGCAACTAATGAAAAACTGTTTTTT
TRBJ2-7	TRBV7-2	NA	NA	CASSLSYEQYF	TGTGCCAGCAGCCTCTCCTACGAGCAGTACTTC
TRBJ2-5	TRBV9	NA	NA	CASSAGERGQETQYF	TGTGCCAGCAGCGCCGGCGAAAGGGGGCAAGAGACCCAGTACTTC
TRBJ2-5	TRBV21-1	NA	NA	CASIHGGSRIGETQYF	TGTGCCAGCATCCACGGGGGGTCTCGGATTGGAGAGACCCAGTACTTC
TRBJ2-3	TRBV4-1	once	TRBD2	CASSPTRSGGGYGTDTQYF	TGCGCCAGCAGCCCCACGCGGAGCGGGGGGGGATATGGCACAGATACGCAGTATTTT
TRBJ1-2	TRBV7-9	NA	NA	CASNPNGGENYGYTF	TGTGCCAGCAATCCCAACGGTGGGGAAAACTATGGCTACACCTTC
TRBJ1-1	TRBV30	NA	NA	CAWTVRWNTEAFF	TGTGCCTGGACTGTACGGTGGAACACTGAAGCTTTCTTT
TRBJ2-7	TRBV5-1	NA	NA	CASPRHQYF	TGCGCCAGCCCTAGGCACCAGTACTTC
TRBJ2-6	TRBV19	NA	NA	CASSIGRVSGANVLTF	TGTGCCAGTAGTATAGGGAGGGTATCCGGGGCCAACGTCCTGACTTTC
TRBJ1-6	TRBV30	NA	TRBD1	CAWTPGTGGNSPLHF	TGTGCCTGGACCCCCGGGACAGGCGGTAATTCACCCCTCCACTTT
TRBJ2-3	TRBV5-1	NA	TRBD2	CASSYLAGGRTDTQYF	TGCGCCAGCAGCTATCTAGCGGGGGGACGCACAGATACGCAGTATTTT